This T cell receptor beta chain was observed in a study of identical twins. The CDR3 is 14 amino acids. CDR1 is SEHNR, CDR2 FQNEAQ, per germline (reference sequence). After removal of 1 base from V and 5 bases from J, the junction contained 4 bases not matched to a gene. This clonotype was detected many times. TCRdb re-derived calls from the 5' RACE reads in MiXCR, one entry per CDR3 protein. The data hold under 300,000 distinct CDR3 sequences, with 12% observed a single time. These data also formed part of another study, on yellow fever vaccine responses in identical twins.

This TCR came from a woman aged 18-29 years in good health. This rearrangement joins TRBV7-9 to TRBJ2-5; 7 nucleotides match TRBD2. The sample was memory (CD45RO+) T cells sorted from blood. As DNA, the CDR3 is TGTGCCAGCAGCTTAGACCCTAGCGGCGAGACCCAGTACTTC. Its translation: CASSLDPSGETQYF.